This is a list of T cell receptor beta chains from one sample in a study of OX40 agonist ivuxolimab in advanced cancers. The assay was immunoSEQ multiplex PCR, and TCRdb's table has in-frame clones only and misses some. The table has over 150,000 clones, 90% to 95% seen once. The material was CD4+ or CD8+ T cells sorted from blood, obtained in a trial of the OX40 agonist ivuxolimab. Source of these receptors: an adult with an advanced solid tumor such as melanoma, head and neck, liver or kidney cancer. Each CDR3 is given with its conserved first and last residue. D genes are given only for firm matches. For some rows the clone size is stated as once, few or many, or as a class when expanded; others skip it.

size,V,J,length,D,CDR3,DNA
NA,TRBV11-2,TRBJ1-1,14,NA,CASSVTTMNTEAFF,TGTGCCAGCAGCGTAACGACCATGAACACTGAAGCTTTCTTT
NA,TRBV23-1,TRBJ1-2,15,NA,CASSPPEPILGGYTF,TGCGCCAGCAGCCCCCCAGAGCCTATTTTGGGTGGCTACACCTTC
NA,TRBV30,TRBJ1-2,13,NA,CAWSVKGVGGYTF,TGTGCCTGGAGTGTAAAAGGAGTTGGGGGCTACACCTTC
NA,TRBV5-6,TRBJ2-1,14,NA,CASGGPSSYNEQFF,TGTGCCAGCGGTGGCCCGAGCTCCTACAATGAGCAGTTCTTC
NA,TRBV28,TRBJ2-7,14,NA,CASSFPPGSYEQYF,TGTGCCAGCAGTTTCCCCCCGGGGTCCTACGAGCAGTACTTC
once,TRBV7-2,TRBJ2-1,15,NA,CASSLEGGAYNEQFF,TGTGCCAGCAGCTTAGAAGGGGGGGCCTACAATGAGCAGTTCTTC
NA,TRBV9,TRBJ1-1,14,TRBD1,CASSPSGQGAEAFF,TGTGCCAGCTCTCCGAGCGGACAGGGGGCTGAAGCTTTCTTT
NA,TRBV6-5,TRBJ1-2,13,NA,CASSYGMNYGYTF,TGTGCCAGCAGTTACGGCATGAACTATGGCTACACCTTC
NA,TRBV7-2,TRBJ2-7,14,NA,CASSLLDSSYEQYF,TGTGCCAGCAGCTTACTAGACAGTTCCTACGAGCAGTACTTC
NA,TRBV28,TRBJ2-5,15,TRBD2,CASQRAGVTQETQYF,TGTGCCAGCCAAAGAGCGGGAGTAACCCAAGAGACCCAGTACTTC
NA,TRBV6-5,TRBJ2-1,13,NA,CASSYSRGNEQFF,TGTGCCAGCAGTTACTCGCGGGGTAATGAGCAGTTCTTC
NA,TRBV2,TRBJ2-7,14,NA,CASSERSTSYEQYF,TGTGCCAGCAGTGAGAGAAGTACCTCCTACGAGCAGTACTTC
NA,TRBV9,TRBJ2-7,13,NA,CASSVVEGYEQYF,TGTGCCAGCAGCGTAGTGGAGGGTTACGAGCAGTACTTC
few,TRBV18,TRBJ1-1,13,TRBD1,CASSPGQDTEAFF,TGTGCCAGCTCACCAGGACAGGACACTGAAGCTTTCTTT
NA,TRBV6-5,TRBJ1-1,13,TRBD1,CASSPGGRTEAFF,TGTGCCAGCAGTCCAGGGGGTCGGACTGAAGCTTTCTTT
few,TRBV19,TRBJ1-5,18,TRBD1,CASSHYRTGGYSNQPQHF,TGTGCCAGTAGCCATTACAGGACAGGGGGCTATAGCAATCAGCCCCAGCATTTT
NA,TRBV25-1,TRBJ1-5,14,NA,CASSEFGGNQPQHF,TGTGCCAGCAGTGAATTCGGGGGCAATCAGCCCCAGCATTTT
NA,TRBV11-2,TRBJ2-5,17,TRBD1,CASSSSRQGTFQETQYF,TGTGCCAGCAGCTCCTCCCGACAGGGGACCTTCCAAGAGACCCAGTACTTC
NA,TRBV28,TRBJ1-2,12,NA,CASSPPMGGATF,TGTGCCAGCAGCCCCCCAATGGGGGGTGCAACCTTC
NA,TRBV11-2,TRBJ2-7,17,TRBD2,CASSFRSSSGRSYEQYF,TGTGCCAGCAGCTTTAGGTCTTCTAGCGGGAGGTCCTACGAGCAGTACTTC
NA,TRBV18,TRBJ1-1,13,NA,CASSPGGTPEAFF,TGTGCCAGCTCACCAGGCGGGACCCCTGAAGCTTTCTTT
NA,TRBV11-2,TRBJ2-7,14,TRBD1,CASSPPGQSYEQYF,TGTGCCAGCAGCCCTCCGGGACAGTCCTACGAGCAGTACTTC
NA,TRBV4-1,TRBJ1-2,17,TRBD1,CASSQERRGRIGYGYTF,TGCGCCAGCAGCCAAGAAAGGAGGGGGCGAATCGGTTATGGCTACACCTTC
once,TRBV28,TRBJ1-1,14,NA,CASVLPGRDTEAFF,TGTGCCAGCGTCCTTCCGGGACGAGACACTGAAGCTTTCTTT
NA,TRBV5-1,TRBJ2-1,18,TRBD2,CASSLLAGNQNSYNEQFF,TGCGCCAGCAGCTTGCTAGCGGGAAATCAAAACTCCTACAATGAGCAGTTCTTC
NA,TRBV4-1,TRBJ2-3,15,TRBD2,CASSQVAGVGDTQYF,TGCGCCAGCAGCCAAGTTGCGGGGGTAGGGGATACGCAGTATTTT
NA,TRBV19,TRBJ2-5,13,NA,CASSYGTRVTQYF,TGTGCCAGTAGCTACGGGACCCGCGTTACCCAGTACTTC
once,TRBV6-6,TRBJ2-2,12,NA,CASREYTGELFF,TGTGCCAGCAGAGAATACACCGGGGAGCTGTTTTTT
once,TRBV19,TRBJ2-3,11,NA,CASSITDTQYF,TGTGCCAGTAGTATTACAGATACGCAGTATTTT
NA,TRBV27,TRBJ2-7,13,NA,CASSPRWGYEQYF,TGTGCCAGCAGTCCACGGTGGGGCTACGAGCAGTACTTC
NA,TRBV9,TRBJ2-1,17,TRBD2,CASSVARAGEVYNEQFF,TGTGCCAGCAGCGTAGCGAGGGCGGGAGAGGTGTACAATGAGCAGTTCTTC
NA,TRBV25-1,TRBJ2-3,15,NA,CATLYGTEILDTQYF,TGTGCCACTCTTTACGGGACGGAAATCTTAGATACGCAGTATTTT
NA,TRBV12-5,TRBJ1-5,13,NA,CARGKDSNQPQHF,TGTGCTAGGGGGAAGGATAGCAATCAGCCCCAGCATTTT
NA,TRBV7-2,TRBJ2-3,17,TRBD2,CASSYATSGRGADTQYF,TGTGCCAGCAGCTATGCCACCAGCGGGAGGGGAGCAGATACGCAGTATTTT
NA,TRBV19,TRBJ2-1,15,TRBD2,CASMLAGAQYNEQFF,TGTGCCAGTATGCTAGCGGGAGCCCAATACAATGAGCAGTTCTTC
NA,TRBV4-2,TRBJ2-4,15,NA,CASSQDLGPGNIQYF,TGTGCCAGCAGCCAAGATCTTGGGCCTGGGAACATTCAGTACTTC
once,TRBV27,TRBJ2-2,16,NA,CASSPDRLANTGELFF,TGTGCCAGCAGCCCTGACAGACTAGCGAACACCGGGGAGCTGTTTTTT
once,TRBV29-1,TRBJ1-2,16,TRBD1,CSVEGEGTGKSYGYTF,TGCAGCGTTGAAGGGGAGGGGACAGGGAAGTCCTATGGCTACACCTTC
NA,TRBV29-1,TRBJ1-4,14,NA,CSVEGTASNEKLFF,TGCAGCGTTGAAGGGACAGCATCTAATGAAAAACTGTTTTTT